Following are 26 T cell receptor beta chains from one sample sequenced in a study of shared clonotypes between healthy human individuals (dated by TCRdb to 2020 to 2021). Preparation of the library involved the immunoSEQ multiplex PCR assay. TCRdb's version of the immuneACCESS table is confined to in-frame rearrangements and falls short of the full clone set. An unresolved V gene accounts for under half of the shortfall where checked; the remainder is of unknown origin. The sample includes 850,000 to 1,100,000 clones, with roughly 80% observed a single time. Jointly, the top ten make up 0.7% to 0.95% of the sample. Input material: memory CD4+ T cells from PBMCs. The cell subset or site label here, explained by the study, means: CD45RA-negative fraction. Receptor source: a man aged 18 to 35 in good health. Some clones in this sample may be carry-over from other donors' samples.

The CDR3 DNA is TGCAGCGGCAGGGGATTCGACGAGCAGTACTTC. As protein: CSGRGFDEQYF. The rearrangement joins TRBV29-1 to TRBJ2-7; TRBD1 is a possible D gene (6 bases). The CDR3 sequence is 11 residues long. Germline loops: CDR1 SQVTM, CDR2 ANQGSEA. V lost 7 bases to trimming and J lost 5 bases, with 12 bases between them.

The genes are TRBV2 and TRBJ2-7; D call uncertain. Germline CDR1 SNHLY, CDR2 FYNNEI. There are 14 residues in the CDR3. V lost 2 bases and J lost 0, with 8 bases in between. The CDR3 reads CASSETAYSYEQYF. In DNA, the CDR3 is TGTGCCAGCAGTGAAACAGCGTACTCCTACGAGCAGTACTTC. Based on the CDR3 plus reference TRBV2 and TRBJ2-7, the full variable domain is EPEVTQTPSHQVTQMGQEVILRCVPISNHLYFYWYRQILGQKVEFLVSFYNNEISEKSEIFDDQFSVERPDGSNFTLKIRSTKLEDSAMYFCASSETAYSYEQYFGPGTRLTVT.

This clone was observed a single time. The chain has TRBV14 and TRBJ2-7; D ambiguous. Trimming removed 5 bases from V and 3 bases from J, with 8 bases in between. Per germline, CDR1 SGHDN and CDR2 FVKESK. The CDR3 consists of 12 residues. CDR3 coding DNA: TGTGCCAGCAGCTGGGGAATCTACGAGCAGTACTTC. Translation gives CASSWGIYEQYF.

This clone was seen only a few times. The chain is built from TRBV2 and TRBJ1-1, with 10 bases lining up with TRBD1. This CDR3 is 15 amino acids long. Germline CDR1 is SNHLY and CDR2 is FYNNEI. V gave up 2 bases and J gave up 4 bases; unmatched junction bases: 4. CDR3 nucleotides: TGTGCCAGCAGTGAACGGGACAGGGGTGGCACTGAAGCTTTCTTT. It specifies CASSERDRGGTEAFF. The whole variable domain, filled in from reference TRBV2 and TRBJ1-1, reads EPEVTQTPSHQVTQMGQEVILRCVPISNHLYFYWYRQILGQKVEFLVSFYNNEISEKSEIFDDQFSVERPDGSNFTLKIRSTKLEDSAMYFCASSERDRGGTEAFFGQGTRLTVV.

This chain links TRBV29-1 with TRBJ2-5, with 7 positions matching TRBD2. The length of the CDR3 is 14 residues. Looked up from germline, CDR1 is SQVTM and CDR2 is ANQGSEA. The junction had 7 bases not matched to a gene; V was cut back by 4 bases and J by 2 bases. For the CDR3, the DNA is TGCAGCGTTGGTGGGAGGGTGAGTCAAGAGACCCAGTACTTC. It yields the protein CSVGGRVSQETQYF.

This chain links TRBV6-5 with TRBJ2-7; weak D call: TRBD2 (6 bases). Germline V gene lookup returns CDR1 MNHEY and CDR2 SVGAGI. Trimming took off 6 bases at V and 4 bases at J, with 16 bases between the two ends. The CDR3 is 14 amino acids. CDR3 coding DNA: TGTGCCAGCAGAAAAACCGGGGGTGTATACGAGCAGTACTTC. Its translation: CASRKTGGVYEQYF.

The genes are TRBV15 and TRBJ2-1; TRBD2 is a possible D gene (5 bases). Germline V gives CDR1 LNHNV, CDR2 YYDKDF (reference sequence). The CDR3 runs 13 residues. V lost 0 bases to trimming and J lost 9 bases, with 9 bases between them. CDR3 sequence (DNA): TGTGCCACCAGCAGAGAGGCTGGGAGTGAGCAGTTCTTC. As protein: CATSREAGSEQFF.

The chain carries TRBV28 and TRBJ2-5; 10 bases map to TRBD2. This CDR3 has 18 amino acids. J was trimmed by 6 bases and V by 3 bases; bases with no gene match: 16. CDR1 and CDR2 (germline): MDHEN, SYDVKM. CDR3 nucleotide sequence: TGTGCCAGCAGTTTGTTCAGGGGGCATACTAGCGGGGTGCAGACCCAGTACTTC. Amino acid sequence: CASSLFRGHTSGVQTQYF.

The V and J genes are TRBV10-3 and TRBJ2-1; perhaps D is TRBD1 or TRBD2 (5 bases each). Germline CDR1 and CDR2: ENHRY and SYGVKD. CDR3 length equals 14 residues. V shed 3 bases and J shed 9 bases, with 15 bases lying between them. The CDR3 here is CAISERGVITEQFF. The CDR3 coding sequence is TGTGCCATCAGTGAAAGGGGAGTTATCACTGAGCAGTTCTTC.

This clone was seen repeatedly, ten times or more. This chain joins TRBV10-1 and TRBJ2-3, with D possibly matching TRBD1 (6 bases). Germline CDR1 WNHNN, CDR2 SYGVQD (reference sequence). V gave up 4 bases and J gave up 0 bases, with 8 bases separating them. This CDR3 is built from 14 residues. The CDR3 DNA is TGCGCCAGCAGTGCGACAGGAAGCACAGATACGCAGTATTTT. This codes for CASSATGSTDTQYF.

The J gene is TRBJ1-1, the V gene TRBV5-8, with TRBD1 as a possible D gene (6 bases). CDR1 and CDR2 from the germline V gene are SGHTS and YDEGEE. The CDR3 runs to 14 residues. Trimming took off 0 bases at V and 5 bases at J, with 11 bases between the two ends. CDR3 region: CASSLVWGATEAFF. The CDR3 DNA follows: TGTGCCAGCAGCTTGGTATGGGGGGCAACTGAAGCTTTCTTT. The variable domain in full, completed from reference TRBV5-8 and TRBJ1-1, reads EAGVTQSPTHLIKTRGQQATLRCSPISGHTSVYWYQQALGLGLQFLLWYDEGEERNRGNFPPRFSGRQFPNYSSELNVNALELEDSALYLCASSLVWGATEAFFGQGTRLTVV.

This clone has just a few counts. V gene TRBV27 combines with J gene TRBJ1-1; 8 bases line up with TRBD1. Per the germline V gene, CDR1 is MNHEY and CDR2 is SMNVEV (reference sequence). The CDR3 totals 14 residues. V shed 1 base and J 4 bases; nucleotides not matched to a gene: 2. CDR3 DNA: TGTGCCAGCAGTTTATATGGACAGGGCACTGAAGCTTTCTTT. It is translated as CASSLYGQGTEAFF.

The chain has TRBV2 and TRBJ2-1; TRBD2 is a possible D gene (6 bases). Looked up from germline, CDR1 is SNHLY and CDR2 is FYNNEI. CDR3 length: 14 residues. V lost 8 bases and J 5 bases, leaving 16 bases between the germline ends. The CDR3: CASDIIGGNNEQFF. For the CDR3, the DNA is TGTGCCAGCGATATTATTGGGGGGAACAATGAGCAGTTCTTC.

The V gene is TRBV4-1, the J gene TRBJ1-4; D unclear. Trimming left V 4 bases short and J 8 bases short, with 8 bases between. The germline CDR1 and CDR2 sequences are MGHRA and YSYEKL. The CDR3 spans 12 residues. In DNA form, the CDR3 reads TGCGCCAGCAGCCGGCCCCTAGAAAAACTGTTTTTT. Residues: CASSRPLEKLFF.

The chain combines TRBV7-2 with TRBJ2-2; no reliable D call. The CDR3 is 15 amino acids. Germline lookup yields CDR1 SGHTA and CDR2 FQGNSA. Trimming left V 2 bases short and J 4 bases short, with 11 bases between. The CDR3 nucleotides read TGTGCCAGCAGCTTAATACGGCAACTCACCGGGGAGCTGTTTTTT. Translation gives CASSLIRQLTGELFF. Complete variable domain (other parts from reference TRBV7-2 and TRBJ2-2): GAGVSQSPSNKVTEKGKDVELRCDPISGHTALYWYRQSLGQGLEFLIYFQGNSAPDKSGLPSDRFSAERTGGSVSTLTIQRTQQEDSAVYLCASSLIRQLTGELFFGEGSRLTVL.

Concerning this clone: In the same sample, other DNA sequences code for this CDR3. The V gene is TRBV30, the J gene TRBJ1-1; no firm D call. Trimming stripped 2 bases from V and 1 base from J, with 5 bases between. The CDR3 has 12 amino acids. Germline V lookup: CDR1 GTSNPN, CDR2 SVGIG (reference sequence). The CDR3 is CAWSRENTEAFF. CDR3 sequence (DNA): TGTGCCTGGAGTAGAGAGAACACTGAAGCTTTCTTT.

The V call is TRBV4-1, the J call TRBJ1-4; D gene unclear. This CDR3 region has 15 residues. Trimming took 1 base from V and 8 from J, leaving 14 bases between them. CDR1 is MGHRA, CDR2 YSYEKL, per germline. The CDR3: CASSQVQAGGEKLFF. The CDR3 DNA follows: TGCGCCAGCAGCCAAGTCCAGGCCGGTGGAGAAAAACTGTTTTTT.

This clone was counted between two and nine times. This may be a read error: a much more frequent sequence differs by one nucleotide. Other nucleotide sequences in the sample specify the same CDR3. The chain employs TRBV28 and TRBJ2-5; D gene unclear. Trimming left V 3 bases short and J 5 bases short, with 4 bases between. The CDR3 is made up of 11 amino acids. Germline V gives CDR1 MDHEN, CDR2 SYDVKM. The CDR3 loop is CASSLEETQYF. The CDR3 nucleotides are TGTGCCAGCAGTTTGGAGGAGACCCAGTACTTC.

The V call is TRBV5-8, the J call TRBJ1-5, with 7 positions matching TRBD1. The germline gives CDR1 SGHTS, CDR2 YDEGEE. CDR3 length: 14 residues. Losses at the gene ends were 4 bases for V and 6 bases for J; bases not matched to a gene: 7. The CDR3 reads CASSARGLGQPQHF. The CDR3 DNA is TGTGCCAGCAGCGCTAGGGGGCTGGGTCAGCCCCAGCATTTT.

The rearrangement uses TRBV18 and TRBJ1-2, with a weak D call TRBD1 (6 bases). The CDR3 sequence is 15 residues long. The V gene's germline CDR1 is KGHSH and CDR2 LQKENI. V was trimmed by 4 bases and J by 7 bases, leaving 19 bases between them. CDR3 sequence: CASSQGQTQLFGYTF. CDR3 nucleotides: TGTGCCAGCTCACAAGGACAGACGCAACTATTTGGCTACACCTTC.

The table lists this clone with a few counts. The sample has other DNA sequences that encode this CDR3 too. This sequence joins TRBV7-8 and TRBJ2-3; D is unresolved. Per germline, CDR1 SGHVS and CDR2 FQNEAQ. V lost 1 base and J 4 bases, leaving 6 bases between the germline ends. The CDR3 has 13 residues. Here the CDR3 DNA reads TGTGCCAGCAGCTTAGAGGGATCAGATACGCAGTATTTT. Residues: CASSLEGSDTQYF.

The rearrangement uses TRBV6-5 and TRBJ2-5; D possibly matches TRBD1 or TRBD2 (5 bases each). Germline V lookup: CDR1 MNHEY, CDR2 SVGAGI. V shed 0 bases and J shed 4 bases, with 15 bases lying between them. The CDR3 has 16 residues. The CDR3 nucleotides read TGTGCCAGCAGTTACTCCGGGACCCTATACGGAGAGACCCAGTACTTC. Amino acids: CASSYSGTLYGETQYF.

The chain recombines TRBV19 with TRBJ1-2; D might be TRBD1 (6 bases). Per the germline V gene, CDR1 is LNHDA and CDR2 is SQIVND (reference sequence). Trimming left V 1 base short and J 1 base short, with 22 bases between. CDR3 length: 19 amino acids. In DNA form, the CDR3 reads TGTGCCAGTAGTATAGGACGTAGGACAGCTCCATCAAGTAACTATGGCTACACCTTC. It codes for CASSIGRRTAPSSNYGYTF.

This chain joins TRBV4-2 and TRBJ1-1; 10 bases are a match to TRBD1. V lost 4 bases, J lost 1 base, and 9 bases stayed unmatched. Germline V gene sequence: CDR1 LGHNA, CDR2 YNFKEQ. There are 17 residues in the CDR3. For the CDR3, the DNA is TGTGCCAGCAGCCTTGCGGACAGGGGGACAACGAACACTGAAGCTTTCTTT. Translated, it gives CASSLADRGTTNTEAFF.

The V call is TRBV6-5, the J call TRBJ1-2; D might be TRBD1 (6 bases). CDR3 length: 15 residues. Germline assignment: CDR1 MNHEY and CDR2 SVGAGI. V shed 6 bases and J shed 2 bases, with 16 bases lying between them. CDR3 loop: CASRGRGGGNYGYTF. In DNA form, the CDR3 reads TGTGCCAGCAGAGGCCGGGGGGGCGGGAACTATGGCTACACCTTC.

The chain's CDR3 is CASSPTGTREGNYGYTF. The DNA for the CDR3 is TGTGCCAGCTCACCAACCGGGACAAGGGAGGGAAACTATGGCTACACCTTC. V is TRBV18 and J is TRBJ1-2, with a possible D match to TRBD1 (6 bases). V was shortened by 2 bases and J by 2 bases, with 18 bases between the two germline ends. In germline, CDR1 is KGHSH, CDR2 LQKENI. The CDR3 has 17 amino acids.